Each of the 12 T cell receptor beta chains below was sequenced from the same sample in a study of cytotoxic CD8 clonotypes in ibrutinib-treated CLL. Here immunoSEQ multiplex PCR was the method, and the copy in TCRdb shows in-frame clones only, minus some. Of some 140,000 clones in the sample, approximately 90% were seen once. The sample was PBMCs, taken after 12 months of ibrutinib treatment. These receptors all stem from a human donor with chronic lymphocytic leukemia.

The chain combines TRBV19 with TRBJ1-2, with 10 bases that match TRBD1. Germline V gene data show CDR1 as LNHDA and CDR2 as SQIVND (reference sequence). The CDR3 contains 15 residues. After removal of 5 bases from V and 4 bases from J, the junction contained 7 bases not matched to a gene. The CDR3 DNA reads as TGTGCCAGTAGTGAGGGACAGGGGCGGTTCTATGGCTACACCTTC. Translation: CASSEGQGRFYGYTF.

The chain recombines TRBV27 with TRBJ2-2, with D perhaps TRBD2 (6 bases). With 0 bases removed from V and 4 bases from J, the gap between germline ends came to 15 bases. This CDR3 spans 17 amino acids. Germline CDR1 MNHEY, CDR2 SMNVEV (reference sequence). The CDR3 nucleotides read TGTGCCAGCAGTTTATCCCTGGTACTAGCAGGCACCGGGGAGCTGTTTTTT. Protein product: CASSLSLVLAGTGELFF.

The chain joins TRBV5-1 to TRBJ2-1; no clear D. Germline CDR1 reads SGHRS; CDR2 reads YFSETQ. The CDR3 totals 14 residues. The V end was cut by 2 bases, the J end by 7 bases, with 13 bases between. The CDR3 DNA is TGCGCCAGCAGCTTCGATAGTGGGCGAAATGAGCAGTTCTTC. It yields the protein CASSFDSGRNEQFF.

CDR3 sequence: CASSLYGTESYEQYF. The CDR3 nucleotides read TGTGCCAGCAGTTTATACGGGACAGAATCCTACGAGCAGTACTTC. The chain recombines TRBV28 with TRBJ2-7, with TRBD1 matching over 7 bases. This CDR3 comprises 15 residues. Trimming cost V 1 base and J 1 base; bases outside gene matches: 4. Germline lookup yields CDR1 MDHEN and CDR2 SYDVKM.

DNA for the CDR3: TGCAGCGTTGATGATCTGGCGGTCTACAATGAGCAGTTCTTC. Residues: CSVDDLAVYNEQFF. The chain is built from TRBV29-1 and TRBJ2-1; D call uncertain. Germline values: CDR1 SQVTM, CDR2 ANQGSEA. Trimming took 3 bases from V and 3 from J, leaving 12 bases between them. The CDR3 is made up of 14 amino acids.

The rearrangement joins TRBV27 to TRBJ2-2; no firm D call. Germline V gene sequence: CDR1 MNHEY, CDR2 SMNVEV (reference sequence). Trimming took off 7 bases at V and 3 bases at J, with 9 bases between the two ends. The CDR3 sequence is 13 residues long. The CDR3 DNA is TGTGCCAGCACTTTCCAAGACACCGGGGAGCTGTTTTTT. It translates to CASTFQDTGELFF.

The chain links TRBV7-9 to TRBJ1-2; TRBD1 agrees at 8 bases. V shed 3 bases, J shed 8 bases, and the junction held 8 bases outside the gene matches. CDR3 length: 14 amino acids. Germline lookup yields CDR1 SEHNR and CDR2 FQNEAQ (reference sequence). The CDR3 DNA reads TGTGCCAGCAGCTTCTGGCAGGGGGCGAAAGGCTACACCTTC. This gives the protein CASSFWQGAKGYTF.

The chain is built from TRBV6-5 and TRBJ2-3; a possible D gene is TRBD2 (5 bases). Germline loops: CDR1 MNHEY, CDR2 SVGAGI. This CDR3 is built from 14 residues. V shed 0 bases and J shed 4 bases, with 8 bases lying between them. The CDR3 sequence: CASSYSVSADTQYF. CDR3 nucleotide sequence: TGTGCCAGCAGTTACTCGGTTAGCGCAGATACGCAGTATTTT.

This chain joins TRBV10-2 and TRBJ1-1; maybe TRBD1 (6 bases). CDR1 WSHSY and CDR2 SAAADI come from the germline V gene. The CDR3 is made up of 11 amino acids. V was clipped by 4 bases and J by 8 bases, with 8 bases between them. CDR3 nucleotide sequence: TGCGCCAGCAGTGGGACAGACGAAGCTTTCTTT. Protein: CASSGTDEAFF.

This clone was picked up a small number of times. Its ends do not fully match the called genes, so a read error is possible. This chain uses TRBV11-2 with TRBJ2-4; D is possibly TRBD1 or TRBD2 (5 bases each). Germline CDR1 SGHAT, CDR2 FQNNGV. This CDR3 comprises 10 residues. For the CDR3, the DNA is TGTGCCAGCAGAGGACGCCTGGGGGACTTC. It specifies CASRGRLGDF.

This chain uses TRBV19 with TRBJ1-1; TRBD1 might be the D (6 bases). The V and J ends lost 7 bases and 1 base respectively, with 16 bases between them. This CDR3 spans 15 amino acids. Germline CDR1 is LNHDA and CDR2 is SQIVND (reference sequence). The CDR3 DNA reads as TGTGCCAGTACCTGGGACATAACATCGAACACTGAAGCTTTCTTT. Protein: CASTWDITSNTEAFF. The whole variable domain, filled in from reference TRBV19 and TRBJ1-1, reads DGGITQSPKYLFRKEGQNVTLSCEQNLNHDAMYWYRQDPGQGLRLIYYSQIVNDFQKGDIAEGYSVSREKKESFPLTVTSAQKNPTAFYLCASTWDITSNTEAFFGQGTRLTVV.

Here the CDR3 reads CAYATGIGYTF. For the CDR3, the DNA is TGTGCCTACGCGACAGGGATCGGCTACACCTTC. The chain recombines TRBV30 with TRBJ1-2; 7 bases match TRBD1. CDR3 length: 11 amino acids. V lost 7 bases to trimming and J lost 8 bases; unmatched junction nucleotides: 7. Germline assignment: CDR1 GTSNPN and CDR2 SVGIG (reference sequence).